This T cell receptor beta chain came from a study of blood T cells in healthy people across ages. Study results and caveats: No conclusive comparison of naive versus antigen-experienced cells was possible with unsorted PBMCs.

Samples each had at least 6 micrograms of total RNA extracted. Primed by a sample-barcoded 5' primer and a J-beta primer mix, a second PCR proceeded for about 7 to 11 cycles. A template-switch adaptor containing 12 random nucleotides labeled each cDNA molecule. MiXCR, run by TCRdb on the 5' RACE reads, gives a single entry per CDR3 protein. The table records some 1.6 million distinct CDR3 sequences, almost 35% of them present only once. From germline, CDR1 is MGHRA and CDR2 YSYEKL. The CDR3 runs to 14 residues. The ends were cut back, 1 base at V and 5 bases at J, with 8 bases in the middle. With respect to this clonotype: The antigen remains undetermined.

The sequence came from a woman aged 30 to 39 in good health. The material sequenced was blood. The rearrangement uses TRBV4-1 and TRBJ2-2, with D hard to call. CDR3: CASSQVALTGELFF. CDR3 bases: TGCGCCAGCAGCCAAGTCGCGCTTACCGGGGAGCTGTTTTTT.